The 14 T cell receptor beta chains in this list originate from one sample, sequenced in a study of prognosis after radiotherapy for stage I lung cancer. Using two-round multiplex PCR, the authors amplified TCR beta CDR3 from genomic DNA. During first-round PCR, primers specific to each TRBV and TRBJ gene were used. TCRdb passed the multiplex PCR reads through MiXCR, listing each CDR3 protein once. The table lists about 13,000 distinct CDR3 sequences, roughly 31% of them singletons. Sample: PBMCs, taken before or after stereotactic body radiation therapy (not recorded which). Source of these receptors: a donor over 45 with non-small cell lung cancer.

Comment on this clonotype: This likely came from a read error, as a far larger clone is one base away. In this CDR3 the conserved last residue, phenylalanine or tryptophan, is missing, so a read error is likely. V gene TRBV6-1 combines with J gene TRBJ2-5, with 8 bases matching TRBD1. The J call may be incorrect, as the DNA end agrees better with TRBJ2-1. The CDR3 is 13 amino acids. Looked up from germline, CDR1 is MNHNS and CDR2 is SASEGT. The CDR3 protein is CASSATGVGEQFL. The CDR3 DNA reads TGTGCCAGCAGTGCGACAGGGGTGGGTGAGCAGTTCCTC.

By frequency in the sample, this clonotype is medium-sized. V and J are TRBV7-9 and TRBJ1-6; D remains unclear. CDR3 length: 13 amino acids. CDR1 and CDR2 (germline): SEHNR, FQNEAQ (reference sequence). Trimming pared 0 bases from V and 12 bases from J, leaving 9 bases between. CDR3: CASSLADNVPLHF. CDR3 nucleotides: TGTGCCAGCAGCTTAGCCGATAATGTACCCCTCCACTTT.

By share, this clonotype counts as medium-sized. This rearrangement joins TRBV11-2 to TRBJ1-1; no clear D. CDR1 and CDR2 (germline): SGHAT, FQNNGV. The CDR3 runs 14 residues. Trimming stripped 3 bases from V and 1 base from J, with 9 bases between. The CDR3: CASSFFQQNTEAFF. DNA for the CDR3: TGTGCCAGCAGCTTCTTCCAGCAGAACACTGAAGCTTTCTTT. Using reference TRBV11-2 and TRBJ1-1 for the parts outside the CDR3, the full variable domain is EAGVAQSPRYKIIEKRQSVAFWCNPISGHATLYWYQQILGQGPKLLIQFQNNGVVDDSQLPKDRFSAERLKGVDSTLKIQPAKLEDSAVYLCASSFFQQNTEAFFGQGTRLTVV.

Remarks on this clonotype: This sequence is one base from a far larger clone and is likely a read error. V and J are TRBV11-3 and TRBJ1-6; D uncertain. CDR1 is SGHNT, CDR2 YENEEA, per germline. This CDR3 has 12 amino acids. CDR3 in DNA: TGTGCCAGCAGCGCCCCCAATTCACCCCTCTACTTT. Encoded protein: CASSAPNSPLYF. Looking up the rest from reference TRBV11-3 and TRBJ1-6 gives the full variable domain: EAGVVQSPRYKIIEKKQPVAFWCNPISGHNTLYWYLQNLGQGPELLIRYENEEAVDDSQLPKDRFSAERLKGVDSTLKIQPAELGDSAVYLCASSAPNSPLYFGNGTRLTVT.

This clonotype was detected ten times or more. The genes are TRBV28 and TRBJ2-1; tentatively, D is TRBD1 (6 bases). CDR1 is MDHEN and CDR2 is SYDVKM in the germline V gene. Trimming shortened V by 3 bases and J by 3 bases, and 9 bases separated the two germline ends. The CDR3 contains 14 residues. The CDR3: CASSFQGYYNEQFF. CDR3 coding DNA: TGTGCCAGCAGTTTTCAGGGGTACTACAATGAGCAGTTCTTC.

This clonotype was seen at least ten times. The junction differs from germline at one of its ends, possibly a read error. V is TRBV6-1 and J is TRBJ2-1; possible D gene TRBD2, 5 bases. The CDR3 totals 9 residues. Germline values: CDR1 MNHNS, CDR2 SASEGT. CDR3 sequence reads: CASRGEQFF. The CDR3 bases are TGCGCCAGCCGGGGTGAGCAGTTCTTC.

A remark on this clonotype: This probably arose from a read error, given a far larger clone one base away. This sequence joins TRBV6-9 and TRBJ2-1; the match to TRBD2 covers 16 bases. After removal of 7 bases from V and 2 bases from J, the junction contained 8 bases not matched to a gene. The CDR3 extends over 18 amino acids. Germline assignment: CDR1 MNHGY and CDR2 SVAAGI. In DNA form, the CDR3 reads TGTGCCAGCATTCATTCGGGGACTAGCGGGAGGGCCTACAATGAGCAGTTCTTC. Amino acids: CASIHSGTSGRAYNEQFF.

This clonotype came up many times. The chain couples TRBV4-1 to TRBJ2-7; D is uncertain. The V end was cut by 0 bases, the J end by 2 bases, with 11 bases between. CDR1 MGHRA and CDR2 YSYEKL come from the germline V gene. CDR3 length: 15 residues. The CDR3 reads CASSQDWRPTYEQYF. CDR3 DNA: TGCGCCAGCAGCCAAGATTGGCGGCCGACCTACGAGCAGTACTTC.

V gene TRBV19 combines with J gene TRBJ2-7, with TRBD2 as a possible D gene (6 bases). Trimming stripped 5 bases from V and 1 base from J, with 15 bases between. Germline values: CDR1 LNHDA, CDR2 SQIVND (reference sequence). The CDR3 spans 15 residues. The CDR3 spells CASSVGGSLSYEQYF. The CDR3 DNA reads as TGTGCCAGTAGTGTTGGAGGGAGTCTATCCTACGAGCAGTACTTC.

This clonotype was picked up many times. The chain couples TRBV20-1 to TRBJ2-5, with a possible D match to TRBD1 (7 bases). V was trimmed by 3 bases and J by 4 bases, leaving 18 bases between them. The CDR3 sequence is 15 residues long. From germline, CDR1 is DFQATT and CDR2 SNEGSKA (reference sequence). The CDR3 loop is CSARGLRGLPETQYF. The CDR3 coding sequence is TGCAGTGCTAGGGGACTTAGGGGGCTCCCAGAGACCCAGTACTTC.

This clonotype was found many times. The CDR3 region is CSARHGTIAKNIQYF. DNA of the CDR3: TGCAGTGCTAGACACGGGACCATCGCCAAAAACATTCAGTACTTC. The rearrangement uses TRBV20-1 and TRBJ2-4, with D perhaps being TRBD1 or TRBD2 (5 bases each). Trimming stripped 2 bases from V and 1 base from J, with 12 bases between. Germline CDR1 and CDR2: DFQATT and SNEGSKA (reference sequence). The CDR3 covers 15 residues.

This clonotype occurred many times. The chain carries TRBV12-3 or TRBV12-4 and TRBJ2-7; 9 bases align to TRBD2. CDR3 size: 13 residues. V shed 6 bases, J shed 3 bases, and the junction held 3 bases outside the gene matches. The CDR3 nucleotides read TGTGCCAGCAGGACTAGCGGCTACTACGAGCAGTACTTC. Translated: CASRTSGYYEQYF.

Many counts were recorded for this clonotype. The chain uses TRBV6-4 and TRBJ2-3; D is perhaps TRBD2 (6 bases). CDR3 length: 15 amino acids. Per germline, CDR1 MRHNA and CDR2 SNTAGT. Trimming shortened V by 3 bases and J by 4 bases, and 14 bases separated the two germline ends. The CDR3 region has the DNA TGTGCCAGCAGTGATAACGCGGGACCCTCAGATACGCAGTATTTT. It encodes CASSDNAGPSDTQYF.

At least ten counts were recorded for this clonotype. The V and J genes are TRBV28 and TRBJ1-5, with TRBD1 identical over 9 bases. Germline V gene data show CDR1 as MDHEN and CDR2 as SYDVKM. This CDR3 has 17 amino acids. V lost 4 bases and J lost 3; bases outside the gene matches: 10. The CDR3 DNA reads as TGTGCCAGCAGTTGGGACCGGGACAGGGTGTACAATCAGCCCCAGCATTTT. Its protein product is CASSWDRDRVYNQPQHF.